Below, 22 T cell receptor beta chains from the same sample are listed, as sequenced in a study of blood T cell repertoires in COVID-19 (TCRdb year 2020). Library preparation employed the immunoSEQ multiplex PCR assay. TCRdb stores this immuneACCESS table with in-frame sequences only. Part of the clones is absent; in the studies checked, under half of the shortfall reflects unresolved V genes, and no reason is known for the rest. The sample table records tens of thousands of clones; around 88% of these occur just once. The top ten clones comprise around 5% of the sample. What was sequenced was peripheral blood. Every receptor here comes from a man aged 55 to 69 with acute or convalescent COVID-19.

The V call is TRBV7-9, the J call TRBJ2-5; D possibly corresponds to TRBD2 (5 bases). With 2 bases removed from V and 2 bases from J, the gap between germline ends came to 21 bases. CDR1 and CDR2 from the germline V gene are SEHNR and FQNEAQ (reference sequence). The CDR3 has 18 amino acids. This chain's CDR3 is CASSLRLFEGDEQETQYF. The CDR3 DNA is TGTGCCAGCAGCTTAAGGCTCTTTGAGGGAGACGAACAAGAGACCCAGTACTTC.

CDR3: CASSIQGINQPQHF. CDR3 in DNA: TGTGCCAGCAGCATCCAGGGAATCAATCAGCCCCAGCATTTT. This sequence joins TRBV27 and TRBJ1-5, with a possible D match to TRBD1 (5 bases). Trimming removed 6 bases from V and 3 bases from J, with 12 bases in between. Germline CDR1 MNHEY, CDR2 SMNVEV (reference sequence). The CDR3 is 14 amino acids.

Only one count was recorded for this clone. V gene TRBV6-5 combines with J gene TRBJ1-5; D might be TRBD1 (5 bases). The CDR3 is 13 residues long. Germline CDR1 reads MNHEY; CDR2 reads SVGAGI. V was trimmed by 6 bases and J by 3 bases, leaving 9 bases between them. In DNA form, the CDR3 reads TGTGCCAGCAGACAGGATTTCAATCAGCCCCAGCATTTT. It codes for CASRQDFNQPQHF.

This chain connects TRBV7-9 to TRBJ2-7, with D possibly being TRBD1 (5 bases). The CDR3 sequence is 15 residues long. Trimming removed 5 bases from V and 1 base from J, with 15 bases in between. Germline V gene sequence: CDR1 SEHNR, CDR2 FQNEAQ (reference sequence). CDR3 region: CASSPSQGRSYEQYF. The DNA of the CDR3 is TGTGCCAGCAGCCCTTCGCAGGGCAGATCCTACGAGCAGTACTTC.

In DNA form, the CDR3 reads TGTGCCAGCAGCTTGGCCGGGGGGTTGACCTACGAGCAGTACTTC. It codes for CASSLAGGLTYEQYF. The chain joins TRBV5-4 to TRBJ2-7; the match to TRBD2 covers 7 bases. The CDR3 contains 15 residues. CDR1 SGHNT and CDR2 YYREEE come from the germline V gene (reference sequence). J was trimmed by 2 bases and V by 0 bases; bases with no gene match: 5.

This chain uses TRBV28 with TRBJ1-6, with D unresolved. Germline-derived CDR1 and CDR2 are MDHEN and SYDVKM. Trimming stripped 6 bases from V and 9 bases from J, with 9 bases between. The CDR3 is made up of 12 amino acids. CDR3 bases: TGTGCCAGCAGCCTACGGGGTTCACCCCTCCACTTT. This gives the protein CASSLRGSPLHF. The full variable domain, rest sourced from reference TRBV28 and TRBJ1-6, is DVKVTQSSRYLVKRTGEKVFLECVQDMDHENMFWYRQDPGLGLRLIYFSYDVKMKEKGDIPEGYSVSREKKERFSLILESASTNQTSMYLCASSLRGSPLHFGNGTRLTVT.

The gene calls are TRBV19 and TRBJ2-7, with TRBD1 as a possible D gene (6 bases). Germline lookup yields CDR1 LNHDA and CDR2 SQIVND (reference sequence). The CDR3 covers 15 residues. Trimming stripped 10 bases from V and 7 bases from J, with 26 bases between. CDR3 sequence (DNA): TGTGCCACTTCAAGTACTTGGCAGGGGTCCCCTGAGCAGTACTTC. As protein: CATSSTWQGSPEQYF.

The chain employs TRBV18 and TRBJ2-7, with D perhaps TRBD1 (6 bases). The CDR3 has 14 residues. Trimming took 4 bases from V and 2 from J, leaving 12 bases between them. Germline values: CDR1 KGHSH, CDR2 LQKENI. DNA of the CDR3: TGTGCCAGCTCACTTATCCAGGGGCCCTACGAGCAGTACTTC. This encodes CASSLIQGPYEQYF.

The chain uses TRBV5-1 and TRBJ1-1; possibly TRBD1 for D (5 bases). The CDR3 length is 16 residues. Trimming took off 4 bases at V and 0 bases at J, with 16 bases between the two ends. The germline V gene encodes CDR1 SGHRS and CDR2 YFSETQ. CDR3 nucleotides: TGCGCCAGCAGCCCTGGGACCGCGGGATTGAACACTGAAGCTTTCTTT. This encodes CASSPGTAGLNTEAFF.

The rearrangement joins TRBV9 to TRBJ2-1; TRBD1 matches at 9 bases. Germline CDR1 and CDR2: SGDLS and YYNGEE. The CDR3 loop spans 14 amino acids. The trim removed 2 bases at V and 6 bases at J, leaving 3 bases unmatched. CDR3 coding DNA: TGTGCCAGCAGCGTTTCGGGACAGGGCAATGAGCAGTTCTTC. It specifies CASSVSGQGNEQFF.

This clone occurred once. V is TRBV30 and J is TRBJ2-5; 8 nucleotides line up with TRBD1. Trimming took 2 bases from V and 9 from J; bases not matched to a gene: 2. Germline values: CDR1 GTSNPN, CDR2 SVGIG (reference sequence). The CDR3 length is 11 residues. The CDR3 loop is CAWSTGGPQYF. CDR3 DNA: TGTGCCTGGAGTACAGGGGGGCCCCAGTACTTC.

This rearrangement joins TRBV29-1 to TRBJ2-3; D unclear. Germline V gene sequence: CDR1 SQVTM, CDR2 ANQGSEA. Between the trimmed V and J ends, which lost 4 bases and 0 bases, there was a span of 8 bases. The CDR3 extends over 13 amino acids. As DNA, the CDR3 is TGCAGCGTTGGACTGTTCAGCACAGATACGCAGTATTTT. Translated, it gives CSVGLFSTDTQYF.

V gene TRBV6-6 combines with J gene TRBJ1-3, with 7 bases matching TRBD1. The CDR3 length is 13 residues. J was trimmed by 3 bases and V by 7 bases; bases with no gene match: 3. CDR1 is MNHNY, CDR2 SVGAGI, per germline (reference sequence). CDR3 protein: CASMRGLGNTIYF. CDR3 DNA: TGTGCCAGCATGAGGGGGCTTGGAAACACCATATATTTT.

The V gene is TRBV2, the J gene TRBJ1-2, with D perhaps matching TRBD1 (6 bases). This CDR3 contains 13 residues. Deletions cut 6 bases from V and 8 bases from J, with 16 bases between. Germline CDR1 SNHLY, CDR2 FYNNEI. The CDR3 loop reads CASSRGGARGYTF. In nucleotides, the CDR3 is TGTGCCAGCAGCCGGGGGGGGGCGCGAGGCTACACCTTC. Filled out from reference TRBV2 and TRBJ1-2, the complete variable domain reads EPEVTQTPSHQVTQMGQEVILRCVPISNHLYFYWYRQILGQKVEFLVSFYNNEISEKSEIFDDQFSVERPDGSNFTLKIRSTKLEDSAMYFCASSRGGARGYTFGSGTRLTVV.

The chain employs TRBV5-1 and TRBJ2-7; 7 bases are shared with TRBD2. The CDR3 loop spans 15 amino acids. V was clipped by 0 bases and J by 2 bases; unmatched bases: 5. CDR1 and CDR2 from the germline V gene are SGHRS and YFSETQ. CDR3 DNA sequence: TGCGCCAGCAGCTTGGTACCGGGGGGTACCTACGAGCAGTACTTC. It yields the protein CASSLVPGGTYEQYF.

This clone has only one observation. The chain has TRBV10-3 and TRBJ1-2, with a possible D match to TRBD1 (6 bases). V was clipped by 5 bases and J by 4 bases, with 11 bases between them. The CDR3 contains 13 residues. Germline V gene lookup returns CDR1 ENHRY and CDR2 SYGVKD. CDR3 loop: CAISRQVPYGYTF. For the CDR3, the DNA is TGTGCCATCAGTCGACAGGTCCCCTATGGCTACACCTTC.

The chain links TRBV27 to TRBJ2-7; 7 nucleotides line up with TRBD1. In germline, CDR1 is MNHEY, CDR2 SMNVEV (reference sequence). The CDR3 totals 15 residues. The trim removed 5 bases at V and 2 bases at J, leaving 9 bases unmatched. The CDR3 bases are TGTGCCAGCAGTCGATACAAGACAGGGCCCTACGAGCAGTACTTC. This sequence encodes CASSRYKTGPYEQYF.

The CDR3 sequence: CASSLESSGRGGYEQYF. CDR3 bases: TGCGCCAGCAGCCTTGAATCAAGCGGGAGGGGAGGCTACGAGCAGTACTTC. The chain joins TRBV4-1 to TRBJ2-7; 10 bases map to TRBD2. The CDR3 totals 17 residues. V lost 4 bases, J lost 3 bases, and 12 bases stayed unmatched. Looked up from germline, CDR1 is MGHRA and CDR2 is YSYEKL.

The chain joins TRBV28 to TRBJ2-7; the match to TRBD2 covers 9 bases. V gave up 7 bases and J gave up 9 bases; unmatched junction bases: 10. The CDR3 consists of 13 residues. Germline V CDR1 and CDR2: MDHEN, SYDVKM. The CDR3 DNA sequence: TGTGCCAGCAAACTAGCGGGCCGACAGGGGCAGTACTTC. Protein sequence: CASKLAGRQGQYF.

The chain links TRBV5-5 to TRBJ2-1; the match to TRBD2 covers 14 bases. The CDR3 loop spans 19 amino acids. Per germline, CDR1 SGHKS and CDR2 YYEKEE (reference sequence). Trimming at V came to 4 bases and at J to 0 bases, leaving 9 bases not matched to a gene. The CDR3 sequence is CASSPGLAGGQSSYNEQFF. CDR3 sequence (DNA): TGTGCCAGCAGCCCCGGACTAGCGGGAGGCCAGAGCTCCTACAATGAGCAGTTCTTC. Supplemented by reference TRBV5-5 and TRBJ2-1, the full variable domain reads DAGVTQSPTHLIKTRGQQVTLRCSPISGHKSVSWYQQVLGQGPQFIFQYYEKEERGRGNFPDRFSARQFPNYSSELNVNALLLGDSALYLCASSPGLAGGQSSYNEQFFGPGTRLTVL.

V is TRBV9 and J is TRBJ2-5; 8 positions agree with TRBD2. This CDR3 is built from 15 residues. From germline, CDR1 is SGDLS and CDR2 YYNGEE. Trimming at V came to 0 bases and at J to 4 bases, leaving 5 bases not matched to a gene. CDR3 in DNA: TGTGCCAGCAGCGTAGGGGCGGGAGGAACAGAGACCCAGTACTTC. Its translation: CASSVGAGGTETQYF.

The chain couples TRBV7-3 to TRBJ2-1; a weak D match, TRBD2 (6 bases). V shed 4 bases and J shed 7 bases, with 17 bases lying between them. CDR1 and CDR2 from the germline V gene are SGHTA and FQGTGA. The CDR3 consists of 15 residues. Here the CDR3 reads CASSSGRAGMNEQFF. The CDR3 DNA is TGTGCCAGCAGCTCCGGTAGGGCGGGAATGAATGAGCAGTTCTTC.